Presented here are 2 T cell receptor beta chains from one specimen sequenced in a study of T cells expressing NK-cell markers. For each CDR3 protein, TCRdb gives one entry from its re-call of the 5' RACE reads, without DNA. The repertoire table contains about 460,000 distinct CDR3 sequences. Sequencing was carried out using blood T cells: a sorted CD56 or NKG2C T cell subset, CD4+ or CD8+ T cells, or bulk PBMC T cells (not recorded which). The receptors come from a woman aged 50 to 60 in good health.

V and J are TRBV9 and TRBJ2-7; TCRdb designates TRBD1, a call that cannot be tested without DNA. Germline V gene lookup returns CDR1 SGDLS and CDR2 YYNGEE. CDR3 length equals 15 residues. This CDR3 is CASSPHTTGPLEQYF. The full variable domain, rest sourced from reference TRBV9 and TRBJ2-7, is DSGVTQTPKHLITATGQRVTLRCSPRSGDLSVYWYQQSLDQGLQFLIQYYNGEERAKGNILERFSAQQFPDLHSELNLSSLELGDSALYFCASSPHTTGPLEQYFGPGTRLTVT.

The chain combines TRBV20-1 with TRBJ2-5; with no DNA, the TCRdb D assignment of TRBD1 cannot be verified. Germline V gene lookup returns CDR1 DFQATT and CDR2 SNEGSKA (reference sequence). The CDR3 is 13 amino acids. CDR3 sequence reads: CSASPRQKETQYF.